This T cell receptor (beta chain) stems from a study of cytomegalovirus exposure and HLA in healthy donors. Study observations and caveats: The study had only CMV serostatus as immune exposure information.

From germline, CDR1 is SGHRS and CDR2 YFSETQ. With 3 bases clipped from V and 5 bases from J, the junction kept 7 bases outside the gene matches. The CDR3 loop spans 16 amino acids. In regard to this clone: Its antigen is as yet unknown.

This PCR relied on a set of 60 Vbeta primers and 13 Jbeta primers. TCRdb's table, derived via immunoSEQ multiplex PCR, lists solely in-frame clones and lacks some. In the table there are over 150,000 clones, around four fifths of which are singletons. The sequence was obtained from a woman in her fifties or sixties in good health and CMV-seronegative. Sequencing input: PBMCs. V is TRBV5-1 and J is TRBJ2-1; TRBD2 matches 11 bases. CDR3 amino acids: CASSSRVAGGDNEQFF. Here the CDR3 DNA reads TGCGCCAGCAGCTCCCGAGTAGCGGGGGGGGACAATGAGCAGTTCTTC.